The 20 T cell receptor beta chains given below trace back to one sample, sequenced in a study of cytomegalovirus exposure and HLA in healthy donors (dated by TCRdb to about 2017). Library creation used the immunoSEQ multiplex PCR assay. In its TCRdb copy, this immuneACCESS table keeps in-frame sequences only and misses some clones. Where compared with another copy, unresolved V genes explain less than half of these, and the others have no known cause. The sample table contains 100,000 to 150,000 clones; only one count was recorded for 94% of them. Jointly, the top ten make up roughly 1.2% of the sample. The sequenced sample was PBMCs. Receptor source: a woman in her late teens or twenties in good health and CMV-seronegative.

The chain uses TRBV5-1 and TRBJ2-7; possible D gene TRBD2, 5 bases. The V gene lost 4 bases and the J gene lost 4 bases, with 15 bases spanning the gap. Germline CDR1 reads SGHRS; CDR2 reads YFSETQ. The CDR3 extends over 14 amino acids. This CDR3 is CASSPPGVVYEQYF. In nucleotides, the CDR3 is TGCGCCAGCAGCCCCCCCGGGGTAGTTTACGAGCAGTACTTC. The full variable domain, in which reference TRBV5-1 and TRBJ2-7 provide the parts outside the CDR3, is KAGVTQTPRYLIKTRGQQVTLSCSPISGHRSVSWYQQTPGQGLQFLFEYFSETQRNKGNFPGRFSGRQFSNSRSEMNVSTLELGDSALYLCASSPPGVVYEQYFGPGTRLTVT.

V usage is TRBV5-4 and J usage is TRBJ2-5; TRBD2 agrees at 8 bases. The germline CDR1 and CDR2 sequences are SGHNT and YYREEE (reference sequence). The CDR3 totals 14 residues. The trim removed 4 bases at V and 3 bases at J, leaving 5 bases unmatched. The CDR3 DNA sequence: TGTGCCAGCAGCCGACCGGGAGGGGAAGAGACCCAGTACTTC. This sequence encodes CASSRPGGEETQYF.

The sample holds one count of this clone. The chain links TRBV2 to TRBJ1-2; D is possibly TRBD1 (6 bases). The CDR3 runs 13 residues. V lost 7 bases and J lost 5, with 14 bases in between. Germline V CDR1 and CDR2: SNHLY, FYNNEI. The CDR3 DNA reads TGTGCCAGCACTGGACAGAGATTGTATGGCTACACCTTC. It yields the protein CASTGQRLYGYTF.

The genes are TRBV10-1 and TRBJ1-6; D remains unclear. This CDR3 contains 16 residues. The germline V gene encodes CDR1 WNHNN and CDR2 SYGVQD (reference sequence). V dropped 4 bases and J dropped 7 bases, with 17 bases sitting between them. CDR3 residues: CASSVEWWKWNSPLHF. For the CDR3, the DNA is TGCGCCAGCAGTGTGGAGTGGTGGAAGTGGAATTCACCCCTCCACTTT.

V is TRBV20-1 and J is TRBJ2-1, with 7 bases lining up with TRBD1. Per the germline V gene, CDR1 is DFQATT and CDR2 is SNEGSKA (reference sequence). The V segment lost 6 bases and the J segment 9 bases; nucleotides outside the gene matches: 5. The CDR3 totals 11 residues. The CDR3 DNA is TGCAGTGCCTACAGGGGCGGTGAGCAGTTCTTC. Translating gives CSAYRGGEQFF.

The V and J genes are TRBV9 and TRBJ2-3; a possible D gene is TRBD2 (7 bases). The CDR3 sequence is 16 residues long. CDR1 is SGDLS and CDR2 is YYNGEE in the germline V gene. V gave up 3 bases and J gave up 2 bases, with 16 bases separating them. DNA for the CDR3: TGTGCCAGCAGCGCCCCACCGGGGGGCGACACAGATACGCAGTATTTT. Translation gives CASSAPPGGDTDTQYF.

The chain combines TRBV6-6 with TRBJ2-1; 11 bases are a match to TRBD2. With V trimmed by 3 bases and J by 4 bases, 2 bases remained unmatched. CDR3 size: 15 residues. CDR1 is MNHNY and CDR2 is SVGAGI in the germline V gene (reference sequence). The CDR3, as DNA: TGTGCCAGCAGTTATAGCGGGAGGGAATACAATGAGCAGTTCTTC. This sequence encodes CASSYSGREYNEQFF.

The V gene is TRBV28, the J gene TRBJ1-3, with 8 bases fitting TRBD1. In germline, CDR1 is MDHEN, CDR2 SYDVKM. J was trimmed by 5 bases and V by 2 bases; bases with no gene match: 14. The CDR3 has 18 residues. This chain's CDR3 is CASSLLSPARQGRNTIYF. In DNA, the CDR3 is TGTGCCAGCAGTTTACTCAGTCCGGCCCGACAGGGGCGAAACACCATATATTTT.

This clone occurred once. The genes are TRBV6-1 and TRBJ1-1; tentatively, D is TRBD1 (6 bases). CDR3 size: 12 residues. Germline V lookup: CDR1 MNHNS, CDR2 SASEGT. V shed 5 bases and J shed 8 bases, with 12 bases lying between them. The CDR3 sequence is CASSSYRAEAFF. In nucleotides, the CDR3 is TGTGCCAGCAGTTCTTACAGGGCCGAAGCTTTCTTT.

This rearrangement joins TRBV28 to TRBJ1-2, with 7 bases lining up with TRBD1. CDR1 and CDR2 (germline): MDHEN, SYDVKM. There are 13 residues in the CDR3. V was pared by 8 bases and J by 5 bases, with 8 bases of the junction left unmatched. The CDR3 nucleotides are TGTGCCAGCGCGGATCGGGACAGATATGGCTACACCTTC. Protein product: CASADRDRYGYTF.

The J gene is TRBJ1-2, the V gene TRBV5-6; no definite D call. CDR1 and CDR2 from the germline V gene are SGHDT and YYEEEE. The CDR3 has 16 amino acids. With 4 bases removed from V and 5 bases from J, the gap between germline ends came to 21 bases. The CDR3 sequence: CASSVTLAGLWYGYTF. The CDR3 DNA sequence: TGTGCCAGCAGCGTGACGCTGGCAGGACTTTGGTATGGCTACACCTTC.

The chain joins TRBV7-3 to TRBJ1-6; 7 bases agree with TRBD1. Trimming at V came to 3 bases and at J to 7 bases, leaving 3 bases not matched to a gene. The CDR3 length is 14 residues. Germline V gene data show CDR1 as SGHTA and CDR2 as FQGTGA. CDR3 amino acids: CASSLGQSNSPLHF. CDR3 sequence (DNA): TGTGCCAGCAGCTTGGGACAGTCAAATTCACCCCTCCACTTT.

The gene calls are TRBV29-1 and TRBJ2-7; no definite D call. Germline CDR1 SQVTM, CDR2 ANQGSEA. V was shortened by 1 base and J by 4 bases, with 8 bases between the two germline ends. The CDR3 totals 12 residues. The CDR3 DNA reads TGCAGCGTTGAAGCCGGAGTTTACGAGCAGTACTTC. It codes for CSVEAGVYEQYF.

V gene TRBV7-3 combines with J gene TRBJ2-5; D gene uncertain. The germline gives CDR1 SGHTA, CDR2 FQGTGA. V was shortened by 5 bases and J by 2 bases, with 12 bases between the two germline ends. The CDR3 runs to 14 residues. Here the CDR3 reads CASSLIADQETQYF. As DNA, the CDR3 is TGTGCCAGCAGCCTCATAGCTGATCAAGAGACCCAGTACTTC.

The chain is built from TRBV2 and TRBJ1-2; TRBD1 might be the D (5 bases). The ends were cut back, 8 bases at V and 5 bases at J, with 24 bases in the middle. The CDR3 contains 16 residues. The germline gives CDR1 SNHLY, CDR2 FYNNEI. The CDR3 protein is CASLGEGSPMTYGYTF. The CDR3 nucleotides are TGTGCCAGCTTGGGGGAGGGGTCCCCCATGACGTATGGCTACACCTTC.

This sequence joins TRBV28 and TRBJ2-4, with 7 bases matching TRBD2. CDR1 is MDHEN, CDR2 SYDVKM, per germline. The junction had 4 bases not matched to a gene; V was cut back by 3 bases and J by 5 bases. There are 14 residues in the CDR3. The CDR3 DNA reads TGTGCCAGCAGTTTTTATCGGGGGGAAAACATTCAGTACTTC. Encoded protein: CASSFYRGENIQYF. Combining the CDR3 with reference TRBV28 and TRBJ2-4 gives the whole variable domain DVKVTQSSRYLVKRTGEKVFLECVQDMDHENMFWYRQDPGLGLRLIYFSYDVKMKEKGDIPEGYSVSREKKERFSLILESASTNQTSMYLCASSFYRGENIQYFGAGTRLSVL.

The rearrangement joins TRBV27 to TRBJ2-7; D is ambiguous. The V gene lost 2 bases and the J gene lost 7 bases, with 15 bases spanning the gap. The length of the CDR3 is 14 residues. CDR1 MNHEY and CDR2 SMNVEV come from the germline V gene (reference sequence). The chain's CDR3 is CASSLRSGTKEQYF. The DNA of the CDR3 is TGTGCCAGCAGTTTACGGTCAGGAACCAAAGAGCAGTACTTC.

V and J are TRBV5-4 and TRBJ2-7; 10 positions agree with TRBD1. The germline gives CDR1 SGHNT, CDR2 YYREEE (reference sequence). CDR3 length equals 14 residues. Here the CDR3 reads CAAQPGQGTYEQYF. CDR3 in DNA: TGTGCTGCACAACCGGGACAGGGGACCTACGAGCAGTACTTC.

This chain connects TRBV25-1 to TRBJ2-6; 8 bases align to TRBD1. CDR3 length equals 18 residues. The V and J ends lost 3 bases and 1 base, in that order; junction bases with no gene match: 8. CDR1 and CDR2 (germline): MGHDK, SYGVNS. CDR3 loop: CASSERAGGSSGANVLTF. The DNA for the CDR3 is TGTGCCAGCAGTGAGAGGGCAGGGGGCTCGTCTGGGGCCAACGTCCTGACTTTC.

The rearrangement uses TRBV2 and TRBJ2-3, with 7 bases fitting TRBD2. The CDR3 has 15 residues. Trimming took 3 bases from V and 6 from J; bases not matched to a gene: 9. Germline CDR1 and CDR2: SNHLY and FYNNEI. The CDR3 is CASSESGLVGDTQYF. The CDR3 DNA sequence: TGTGCCAGCAGTGAGTCTGGACTAGTTGGGGATACGCAGTATTTT.